This T cell receptor beta chain was identified in a study of cytomegalovirus exposure and HLA in healthy donors. This clone has just one count. The antigen is undetermined. Healthy people donating bone marrow made up the donors. Sampled while nominally healthy, donors likely had unrecorded immune exposures. The PCR was carried out with 60 Vbeta primers and 13 Jbeta primers. Per the original methods: In a later analysis, the count reached approximately 80 million unique TCR beta chains, with 10 million to 11 million shared. Data came from immunoSEQ multiplex PCR; TCRdb stores just in-frame clones and leaves some out. The D gene and trimming were derived from the DNA, and the V and J assignments and clone size from that table. In the table there are about 99,000 clones, 76% of which are singletons. The ends were cut back, 2 bases at V and 5 bases at J, with 13 bases in the middle. The CDR3 length is 13 residues. CDR1 GTSNPN and CDR2 SVGIG come from the germline V gene (reference sequence).

Study results and caveats: An analysis was carried out at a later point. It showed that HLA-associated TCR beta chains were more clonally expanded than equally common non-associated chains.

This sequence originates from a woman younger than 30 in good health and CMV-seropositive. The sequenced sample consisted of PBMCs. The V call is TRBV30, the J call TRBJ2-7; TRBD1 is a possible D gene (6 bases). The CDR3 sequence is CAWSTQGTDEQYF. The DNA of the CDR3 is TGTGCCTGGAGTACACAGGGTACGGACGAGCAGTACTTC.